A single sample gave rise to the 14 T cell receptor beta chains below, sequenced in a study of blood T cell repertoires in COVID-19. Assay: immunoSEQ multiplex PCR; the TCRdb copy retains only in-frame clones and omits some. The sample lists roughly 190,000 clones, around four fifths occurring once. The sample was peripheral blood. These receptors were collected from a woman aged 70-85 years with COVID-19, enrolled during active disease.

This clone has a single count. V usage is TRBV10-3 and J usage is TRBJ1-2, with D unresolved. V lost 0 bases, J lost 6 bases, and 11 bases lay in between. Per germline, CDR1 ENHRY and CDR2 SYGVKD. The CDR3 loop spans 14 amino acids. This CDR3 reads CAISESTLGNGYTF. The DNA of the CDR3 is TGTGCCATCAGTGAGTCGACATTGGGTAATGGCTACACCTTC.

In DNA form, the CDR3 reads TGTGCCTGGAATCCTACAGGGTTTAATGAAAAACTGTTTTTT. It codes for CAWNPTGFNEKLFF. V usage is TRBV30 and J usage is TRBJ1-4; TRBD1 might be the D (6 bases). Germline V gene lookup returns CDR1 GTSNPN and CDR2 SVGIG (reference sequence). The CDR3 runs 14 residues. The V end lost 4 bases, the J end lost 4 bases, and 13 bases lay between the germline ends.

The chain joins TRBV28 to TRBJ1-4; 9 bases agree with TRBD1. The CDR3 is 15 amino acids. Germline assignment: CDR1 MDHEN and CDR2 SYDVKM. V lost 3 bases and J lost 6; bases outside the gene matches: 5. The DNA of the CDR3 is TGTGCCAGCAGTTTGATGGGACAGGGCGATGAAAAACTGTTTTTT. This codes for CASSLMGQGDEKLFF.

The rearrangement links TRBV11-2 to TRBJ1-1, with D possibly matching TRBD1 (5 bases). The V end was cut by 4 bases, the J end by 8 bases, with 11 bases between. The CDR3 totals 12 residues. CDR1 and CDR2 (germline): SGHAT, FQNNGV. The CDR3 DNA follows: TGTGCCAGCAGCTCAGGGCCCCGAGAAGCTTTCTTT. Amino acids: CASSSGPREAFF.

The chain couples TRBV4-2 to TRBJ1-2; the D gene is possibly TRBD1 (6 bases). Germline CDR1 reads LGHNA; CDR2 reads YNFKEQ. The CDR3 runs to 15 residues. Deletions cut 3 bases from V and 5 bases from J, with 16 bases between. Written as DNA, the CDR3 is TGTGCCAGCAGCCACAGCGCAGGGGCTCCATATGGCTACACCTTC. Encoded protein: CASSHSAGAPYGYTF.

CDR3 coding DNA: TGTGCCAGCAGCCAAGTCGCCGCGAACCAGCCCCAGCATTTT. This sequence encodes CASSQVAANQPQHF. The chain carries TRBV3-1 (or the pseudogene TRBV3-2) and TRBJ1-5; D is uncertain. This CDR3 comprises 14 residues. Trimming stripped 1 base from V and 7 bases from J, with 11 bases between. Looked up from germline, CDR1 is LGHDT and CDR2 is YNNKEL (reference sequence).

This clone was detected a few times. The gene calls are TRBV7-3 and TRBJ1-5; D is perhaps TRBD1 (5 bases). Trimming cost V 0 bases and J 5 bases, with 5 bases left between them. The CDR3 length is 13 residues. Germline V gives CDR1 SGHTA, CDR2 FQGTGA. CDR3 in DNA: TGTGCCAGCAGCTTAACAGGGGATCAGCCCCAGCATTTT. This gives the protein CASSLTGDQPQHF.

The chain employs TRBV6-5 and TRBJ2-2; D is uncertain. This CDR3 is 13 amino acids long. V dropped 8 bases and J dropped 1 base, with 8 bases sitting between them. CDR1 and CDR2 from the germline V gene are MNHEY and SVGAGI. For the CDR3, the DNA is TGTGCCAGCTATGAGGTGAACACCGGGGAGCTGTTTTTT. Its translation: CASYEVNTGELFF.

This rearrangement joins TRBV28 to TRBJ1-3; D is unclear. From germline, CDR1 is MDHEN and CDR2 SYDVKM. The length of the CDR3 is 18 residues. Trimming took off 4 bases at V and 3 bases at J, with 22 bases between the two ends. The CDR3 DNA reads TGTGCCAGCAGTTCCCCGGGTTTGGAGGCCTTTAATGGAAACACCATATATTTT. This codes for CASSSPGLEAFNGNTIYF.

This chain connects TRBV12-3 or TRBV12-4 to TRBJ1-1; no reliable D call. V was clipped by 0 bases and J by 1 base, with 3 bases between them. This CDR3 has 13 residues. DNA of the CDR3: TGTGCCAGCAGTTTAGCCGGGAACACTGAAGCTTTCTTT. This translates into CASSLAGNTEAFF.

The J gene is TRBJ2-2, the V gene TRBV5-1, with D possibly matching TRBD1 (6 bases). The CDR3 runs to 15 residues. Trimming cost V 4 bases and J 5 bases, with 15 bases left between them. CDR1 is SGHRS and CDR2 is YFSETQ in the germline V gene. The CDR3 sequence is CASSLRQTGTGELFF. For the CDR3, the DNA is TGCGCCAGCAGCCTCCGCCAGACAGGTACCGGGGAGCTGTTTTTT. Complete variable domain (other parts from reference TRBV5-1 and TRBJ2-2): KAGVTQTPRYLIKTRGQQVTLSCSPISGHRSVSWYQQTPGQGLQFLFEYFSETQRNKGNFPGRFSGRQFSNSRSEMNVSTLELGDSALYLCASSLRQTGTGELFFGEGSRLTVL.

This chain uses TRBV6-5 with TRBJ1-6; 9 positions agree with TRBD1. Germline V gives CDR1 MNHEY, CDR2 SVGAGI. V was pared by 2 bases and J by 8 bases, with 4 bases of the junction left unmatched. The CDR3 is 15 residues long. The CDR3 loop is CASSYDWTGDSPLHF. CDR3 DNA: TGTGCCAGCAGTTACGACTGGACAGGGGATTCACCCCTCCACTTT.

This chain joins TRBV14 and TRBJ2-1, with 9 bases aligning to TRBD2. Germline CDR1 reads SGHDN; CDR2 reads FVKESK. Unmatched junction bases numbered 18, after V lost 3 bases and J lost 9 bases. The CDR3 has 18 amino acids. CDR3 region: CASSQGKREVPGGGEQFF. Here the CDR3 DNA reads TGTGCCAGCAGCCAGGGAAAGCGGGAGGTCCCGGGGGGCGGTGAGCAGTTCTTC.

The chain is built from TRBV28 and TRBJ1-2, with D uncertain. The CDR3 extends over 15 amino acids. Trimming cost V 5 bases and J 4 bases, with 17 bases left between them. Per germline, CDR1 MDHEN and CDR2 SYDVKM. The CDR3 loop reads CASSPSEKHLYGYTF. Written as DNA, the CDR3 is TGTGCCAGCAGTCCCTCGGAGAAACACCTCTATGGCTACACCTTC.